Each of the 3 T cell receptor beta chains below was sequenced from the same sample in a study of cytomegalovirus exposure and HLA in healthy donors. PCR was performed using 60 Vbeta and 13 Jbeta primers. TCRdb keeps only in-frame clones here, not all; method: immunoSEQ multiplex PCR. The sample contains 150,000 or so clones, 60% to 80% of which appear only once. Specimen: PBMCs. Every receptor here comes from a man aged 25 to 40 in good health and CMV-seropositive.

This sequence joins TRBV4-2 and TRBJ2-7, with 8 bases aligning to TRBD2. The CDR3 consists of 16 residues. Trimming cost V 0 bases and J 1 base; bases outside gene matches: 5. Germline CDR1 LGHNA, CDR2 YNFKEQ. The CDR3 bases are TGTGCCAGCAGCCAAGAGTTAGCGGGGTTATCCTACGAGCAGTACTTC. This encodes CASSQELAGLSYEQYF.

The DNA for the CDR3 is TGTGCCAGCAGACCGCGGGTCACCGGGGAGCTGTTTTTT. Translated, it gives CASRPRVTGELFF. The chain uses TRBV28 and TRBJ2-2, with a weak D call TRBD2 (5 bases). The CDR3 length is 13 residues. Trimming shortened V by 6 bases and J by 4 bases, and 9 bases separated the two germline ends. Germline V gives CDR1 MDHEN, CDR2 SYDVKM.

The rearrangement joins TRBV11-3 to TRBJ2-2; D unclear. The CDR3 spans 14 residues. The germline gives CDR1 SGHNT, CDR2 YENEEA. Trimming shortened V by 1 base and J by 5 bases, and 8 bases separated the two germline ends. CDR3 region: CASSLGHLTGELFF. The CDR3 region has the DNA TGTGCCAGCAGCTTAGGCCATCTAACCGGGGAGCTGTTTTTT.